The clone carrying this TCR beta chain was seen a single time. Method: immunoSEQ multiplex PCR; TCRdb's copy keeps in-frame clones and lacks some. The table records around 41,000 clones, roughly 94% of them present only once. This sample stems from a study of control samples from healthy donors and cancer patients. This CDR3 spans 16 amino acids. Trimming left V 6 bases short and J 3 bases short, with 21 bases between. CDR1 and CDR2 (germline): WNHNN, SYGVQD (reference sequence). The chain carries TRBV10-1 and TRBJ2-7; D could derive from TRBD1 or TRBD2 (6 bases each). Sample: blood. The TCR sequence derives from a man in his fifties or sixties in good health. The CDR3 bases are TGCGCCAGCAGCCATTGGACAGCTGGGGGGCACTACGAGCAGTACTTC. It yields the protein CASSHWTAGGHYEQYF.